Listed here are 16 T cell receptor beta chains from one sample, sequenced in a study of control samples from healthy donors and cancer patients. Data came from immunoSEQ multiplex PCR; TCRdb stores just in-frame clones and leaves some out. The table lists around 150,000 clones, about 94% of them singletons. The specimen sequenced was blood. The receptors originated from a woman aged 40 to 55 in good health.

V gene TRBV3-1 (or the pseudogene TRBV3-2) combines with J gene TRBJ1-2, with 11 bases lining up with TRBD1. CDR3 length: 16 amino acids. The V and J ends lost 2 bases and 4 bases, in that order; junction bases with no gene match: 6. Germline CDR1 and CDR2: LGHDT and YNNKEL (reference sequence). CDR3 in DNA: TGTGCCAGCAGCCAACTCGGGACAGGGGGACTCTATGGCTACACCTTC. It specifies CASSQLGTGGLYGYTF.

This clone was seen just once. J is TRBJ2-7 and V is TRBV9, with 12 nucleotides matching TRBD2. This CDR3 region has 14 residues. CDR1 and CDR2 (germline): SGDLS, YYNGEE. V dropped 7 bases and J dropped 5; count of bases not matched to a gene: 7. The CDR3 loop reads CASGASGRVNEQYF. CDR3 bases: TGTGCCAGCGGGGCTAGCGGGAGGGTTAACGAGCAGTACTTC. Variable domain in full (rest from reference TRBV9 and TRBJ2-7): DSGVTQTPKHLITATGQRVTLRCSPRSGDLSVYWYQQSLDQGLQFLIQYYNGEERAKGNILERFSAQQFPDLHSELNLSSLELGDSALYFCASGASGRVNEQYFGPGTRLTVT.

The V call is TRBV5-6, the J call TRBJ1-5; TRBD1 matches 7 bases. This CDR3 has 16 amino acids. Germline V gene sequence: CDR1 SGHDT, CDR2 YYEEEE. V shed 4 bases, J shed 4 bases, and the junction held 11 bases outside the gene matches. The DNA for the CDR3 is TGTGCCAGCAGCCCTAAGGGGGGGACAGTGAATCAGCCCCAGCATTTT. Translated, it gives CASSPKGGTVNQPQHF.

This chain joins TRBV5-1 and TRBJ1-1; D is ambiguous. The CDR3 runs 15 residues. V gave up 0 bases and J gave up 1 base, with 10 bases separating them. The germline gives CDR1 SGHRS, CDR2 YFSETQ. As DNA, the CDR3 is TGCGCCAGCAGCTTGGACCCCGCCCGGAACACTGAAGCTTTCTTT. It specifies CASSLDPARNTEAFF. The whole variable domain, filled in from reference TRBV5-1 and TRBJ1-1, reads KAGVTQTPRYLIKTRGQQVTLSCSPISGHRSVSWYQQTPGQGLQFLFEYFSETQRNKGNFPGRFSGRQFSNSRSEMNVSTLELGDSALYLCASSLDPARNTEAFFGQGTRLTVV.

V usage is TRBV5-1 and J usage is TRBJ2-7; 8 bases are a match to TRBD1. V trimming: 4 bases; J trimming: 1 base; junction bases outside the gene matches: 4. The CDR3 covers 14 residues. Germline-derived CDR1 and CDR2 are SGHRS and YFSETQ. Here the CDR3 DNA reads TGCGCCAGCAGCCCGGGGACAGGTTCCTACGAGCAGTACTTC. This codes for CASSPGTGSYEQYF.

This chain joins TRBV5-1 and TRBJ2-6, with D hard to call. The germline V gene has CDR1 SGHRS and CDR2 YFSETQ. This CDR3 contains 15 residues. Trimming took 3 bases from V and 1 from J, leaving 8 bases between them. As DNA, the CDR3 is TGCGCCAGCAGCTCTCACCAGTCTGGGGCCAACGTCCTGACTTTC. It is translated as CASSSHQSGANVLTF.

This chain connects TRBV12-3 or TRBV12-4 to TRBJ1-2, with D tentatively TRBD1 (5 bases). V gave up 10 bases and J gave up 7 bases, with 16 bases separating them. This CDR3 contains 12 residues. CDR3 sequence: CATRADWGGYTF. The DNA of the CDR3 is TGTGCCACCAGGGCGGATTGGGGTGGCTACACCTTC.

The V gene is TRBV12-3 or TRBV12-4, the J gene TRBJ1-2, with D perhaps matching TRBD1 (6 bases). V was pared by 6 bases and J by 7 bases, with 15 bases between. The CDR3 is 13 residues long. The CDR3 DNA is TGTGCCAGCAGCCTCTCCGGGACAATTGGCTACACCTTC. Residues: CASSLSGTIGYTF.

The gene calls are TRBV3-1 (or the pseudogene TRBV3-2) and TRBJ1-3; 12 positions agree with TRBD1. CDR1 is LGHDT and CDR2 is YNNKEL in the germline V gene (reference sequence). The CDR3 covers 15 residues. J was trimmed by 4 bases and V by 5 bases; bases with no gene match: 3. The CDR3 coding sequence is TGTGCCAGCAGCTGGGACAGGGGGCAAGGAAACACCATATATTTT. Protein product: CASSWDRGQGNTIYF.

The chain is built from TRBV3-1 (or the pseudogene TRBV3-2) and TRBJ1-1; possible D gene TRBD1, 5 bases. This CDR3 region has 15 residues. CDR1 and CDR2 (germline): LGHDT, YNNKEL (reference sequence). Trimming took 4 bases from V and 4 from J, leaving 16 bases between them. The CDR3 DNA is TGTGCCAGCAGCCCTACAGGCGGGCGTATCACTGAAGCTTTCTTT. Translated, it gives CASSPTGGRITEAFF.

DNA of the CDR3: TGTGCCAGCAGTGTTGCAGGCAACACCGGGGAGCTGTTTTTT. It encodes CASSVAGNTGELFF. The genes are TRBV6-4 and TRBJ2-2, with D unresolved. The CDR3 has 14 amino acids. Trimming took off 4 bases at V and 2 bases at J, with 8 bases between the two ends. Germline loops: CDR1 MRHNA, CDR2 SNTAGT.

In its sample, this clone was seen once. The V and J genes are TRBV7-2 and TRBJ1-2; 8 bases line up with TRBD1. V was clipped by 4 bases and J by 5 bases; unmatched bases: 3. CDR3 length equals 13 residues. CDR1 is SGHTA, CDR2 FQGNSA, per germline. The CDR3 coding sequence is TGTGCCAGCAGCTCCGGACAGGGATATGGCTACACCTTC. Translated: CASSSGQGYGYTF.

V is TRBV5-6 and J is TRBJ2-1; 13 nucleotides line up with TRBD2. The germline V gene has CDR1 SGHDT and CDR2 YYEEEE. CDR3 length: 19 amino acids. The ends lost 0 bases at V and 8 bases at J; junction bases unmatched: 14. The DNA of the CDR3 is TGTGCCAGCAGCTTGGCTTTCGTACTAGCGGGAGGGACTTACGATGAGCAGTTCTTC. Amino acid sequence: CASSLAFVLAGGTYDEQFF.

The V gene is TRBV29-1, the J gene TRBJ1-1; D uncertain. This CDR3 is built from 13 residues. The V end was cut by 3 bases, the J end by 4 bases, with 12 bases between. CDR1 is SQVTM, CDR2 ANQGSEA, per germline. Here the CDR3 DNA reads TGCAGCGTTGATCGGGCAGCCAGCACTGAAGCTTTCTTT. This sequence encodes CSVDRAASTEAFF.

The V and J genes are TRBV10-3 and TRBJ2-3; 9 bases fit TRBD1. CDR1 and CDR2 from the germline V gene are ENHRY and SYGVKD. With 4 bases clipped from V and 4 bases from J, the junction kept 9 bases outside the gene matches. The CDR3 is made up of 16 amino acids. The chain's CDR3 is CAISGKGTGTADTQYF. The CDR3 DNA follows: TGTGCCATCAGTGGAAAAGGGACAGGGACTGCAGATACGCAGTATTTT.

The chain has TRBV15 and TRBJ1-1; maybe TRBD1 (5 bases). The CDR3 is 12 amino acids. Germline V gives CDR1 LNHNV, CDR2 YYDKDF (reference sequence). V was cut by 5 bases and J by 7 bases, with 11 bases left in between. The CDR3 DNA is TGTGCCACCAGCGGCCGACAGTTTGAAGCTTTCTTT. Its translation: CATSGRQFEAFF.